Each of the 24 T cell receptor beta chains below was sequenced from the same sample in a study of T cells in Graves' hyperthyroidism and ophthalmopathy. Amplified TCR beta CDR3 regions derived from RNA transcripts. An initial round of RT-PCR targeting the TCR CDR3 relied on the HTBI primer set. TCRdb ran MiXCR on the multiplex PCR reads and lists one entry per CDR3 protein. The sample has approximately 500,000 distinct CDR3 sequences; about 45% are singletons. The sequencing input was peripheral blood or thyroid tissue (not recorded which). Receptor source: a woman aged 18 to 35 with Graves' hyperthyroidism.

This clonotype was found many times. This chain uses TRBV5-8 with TRBJ2-7; 10 positions match TRBD2. The germline V gene has CDR1 SGHTS and CDR2 YDEGEE. The CDR3 covers 14 residues. Trimming cost V 6 bases and J 0 bases; bases outside gene matches: 3. CDR3 in amino acids: CASKGLASSYEQYF. Written as DNA, the CDR3 is TGTGCCAGCAAGGGACTAGCGTCCTCCTACGAGCAGTACTTC.

This clonotype was counted many times. The rearrangement uses TRBV14 and TRBJ2-2; 7 nucleotides line up with TRBD2. Germline CDR1 SGHDN, CDR2 FVKESK. V lost 4 bases to trimming and J lost 0 bases; unmatched junction nucleotides: 5. The CDR3 has 16 amino acids. The CDR3: CASSRRGSANTGELFF. In DNA form, the CDR3 reads TGTGCCAGCAGCCGGCGGGGGTCAGCGAACACCGGGGAGCTGTTTTTT.

This clonotype was seen only a few times. The V gene is TRBV29-1, the J gene TRBJ1-5; a possible D gene is TRBD1 (6 bases). V lost 8 bases to trimming and J lost 6 bases, with 14 bases between them. This CDR3 is built from 12 residues. CDR1 is SQVTM and CDR2 is ANQGSEA in the germline V gene. This CDR3 is CSLGGGGQPQHF. As DNA, the CDR3 is TGCAGCTTGGGAGGGGGAGGTCAGCCCCAGCATTTT. Together with reference TRBV29-1 and TRBJ1-5, the CDR3 gives the full variable domain: SAVISQKPSRDICQRGTSLTIQCQVDSQVTMMFWYRQQPGQSLTLIATANQGSEATYESGFVIDKFPISRPNLTFSTLTVSNMSPEDSSIYLCSLGGGGQPQHFGDGTRLSIL.

V is TRBV29-1 and J is TRBJ1-2; D is unclear. CDR1 is SQVTM, CDR2 ANQGSEA, per germline. This CDR3 is built from 17 residues. The ends were cut back, 3 bases at V and 6 bases at J, with 26 bases in the middle. This chain's CDR3 is CSVEGTTYNEQVDGYTF. For the CDR3, the DNA is TGCAGCGTTGAGGGTACGACCTACAATGAGCAGGTGGATGGCTACACCTTC. Variable domain in full (rest from reference TRBV29-1 and TRBJ1-2): SAVISQKPSRDICQRGTSLTIQCQVDSQVTMMFWYRQQPGQSLTLIATANQGSEATYESGFVIDKFPISRPNLTFSTLTVSNMSPEDSSIYLCSVEGTTYNEQVDGYTFGSGTRLTVV.

This chain links TRBV12-3 or TRBV12-4 with TRBJ1-5; no clear D gene. Trimming stripped 7 bases from V and 4 bases from J, with 11 bases between. The CDR3 is 13 amino acids. The CDR3 sequence: CASTPLRNQPQHF. The CDR3 nucleotides read TGTGCCAGCACCCCTCTGCGGAATCAGCCCCAGCATTTT.

This clonotype has a count of ten or more. The chain employs TRBV6-1 and TRBJ1-5; a possible D gene is TRBD1 (6 bases). V was pared by 4 bases and J by 2 bases, with 9 bases between. Germline lookup yields CDR1 MNHNS and CDR2 SASEGT. The CDR3 contains 14 residues. The CDR3 DNA is TGTGCCAGCAGTGTGAAGGGGGGCAATCAGCCCCAGCATTTT. Translation gives CASSVKGGNQPQHF.

In this sample, this clonotype turned up once. The V and J genes are TRBV29-1 and TRBJ1-4; 8 nucleotides agree with TRBD1. The CDR3 is 13 residues long. The V and J ends lost 6 bases and 8 bases, in that order; junction bases with no gene match: 8. Germline V lookup: CDR1 SQVTM, CDR2 ANQGSEA. CDR3 region: CSVHTGGWEKLFF. The CDR3 DNA follows: TGCAGCGTACACACAGGGGGATGGGAAAAACTGTTTTTT.

This clonotype was recorded at least ten times. The CDR3 sequence: CASSSRDSYEQYF. The DNA for the CDR3 is TGTGCCAGCAGCTCCCGGGACAGCTACGAGCAGTACTTC. The genes are TRBV11-2 and TRBJ2-7; 7 bases match TRBD1. V gave up 4 bases and J gave up 3 bases; unmatched junction bases: 3. This CDR3 spans 13 amino acids. Per germline, CDR1 SGHAT and CDR2 FQNNGV.

V gene TRBV19 combines with J gene TRBJ1-2; D gene uncertain. The V end lost 5 bases, the J end lost 4 bases, and 8 bases lay between the germline ends. CDR3 length: 12 residues. Germline V gives CDR1 LNHDA, CDR2 SQIVND (reference sequence). The CDR3 protein is CASSGGPYGYTF. CDR3 nucleotides: TGTGCCAGTAGTGGCGGGCCCTATGGCTACACCTTC. The variable domain in full, completed from reference TRBV19 and TRBJ1-2, reads DGGITQSPKYLFRKEGQNVTLSCEQNLNHDAMYWYRQDPGQGLRLIYYSQIVNDFQKGDIAEGYSVSREKKESFPLTVTSAQKNPTAFYLCASSGGPYGYTFGSGTRLTVV.

Ten or more counts support this clonotype. V gene TRBV7-9 combines with J gene TRBJ2-1; perhaps D is TRBD1 or TRBD2 (5 bases each). Germline lookup yields CDR1 SEHNR and CDR2 FQNEAQ (reference sequence). CDR3 length equals 11 residues. Trimming removed 3 bases at V and 15 bases at J, with 12 bases between. In DNA, the CDR3 is TGTGCCAGCAGCTTGGGGGAGAGGACGTTCTTC. This sequence encodes CASSLGERTFF.

This clonotype was counted ten times or more. V usage is TRBV29-1 and J usage is TRBJ1-2; D is possibly TRBD1 (5 bases). There are 12 residues in the CDR3. The germline V gene has CDR1 SQVTM and CDR2 ANQGSEA. The V gene lost 3 bases and the J gene lost 4 bases, with 9 bases spanning the gap. CDR3 nucleotide sequence: TGCAGCGTTGAGTGGGGGGGCTATGGCTACACCTTC. Translated, it gives CSVEWGGYGYTF.

J is TRBJ2-1 and V is TRBV27; possibly TRBD1 or TRBD2 for D (5 bases each). Germline loops: CDR1 MNHEY, CDR2 SMNVEV (reference sequence). V lost 5 bases and J lost 2, with 16 bases in between. The CDR3 spans 16 residues. The CDR3 nucleotides are TGTGCCAGCAGTGCGCACCGGGACGGGACCTACAATGAGCAGTTCTTC. Translation: CASSAHRDGTYNEQFF.

The chain couples TRBV24-1 to TRBJ2-1; D is ambiguous. CDR1 is KGHDR and CDR2 is SFDVKD in the germline V gene. V lost 1 base and J lost 12, with 21 bases in between. This CDR3 is built from 16 residues. The CDR3 loop is CATSDFVGDLKNGQFF. CDR3 coding DNA: TGTGCCACCAGTGATTTCGTCGGCGACCTTAAGAACGGGCAGTTCTTC.

This clonotype was picked up many times. V and J are TRBV9 and TRBJ2-5; a possible D gene is TRBD1 (5 bases). Trimming removed 0 bases at V and 1 base at J, with 10 bases between. The CDR3 covers 15 residues. CDR1 is SGDLS, CDR2 YYNGEE, per germline. For the CDR3, the DNA is TGTGCCAGCAGCGTAGCCGACAGTTTCCAAGAGACCCAGTACTTC. Translated: CASSVADSFQETQYF.

This clonotype was seen ten or more times. This chain uses TRBV7-9 with TRBJ1-2; possibly TRBD1 for D (6 bases). With 5 bases removed from V and 6 bases from J, the gap between germline ends came to 13 bases. This CDR3 comprises 13 residues. Germline assignment: CDR1 SEHNR and CDR2 FQNEAQ (reference sequence). The CDR3 nucleotides read TGTGCCAGCAGCCGCGCAGGGGCCCATGGCTACACCTTC. Translating it yields CASSRAGAHGYTF.

About this clonotype: Since a much larger clone is just one base distant, this may be a read error. This chain uses TRBV10-3 with TRBJ1-2; 12 nucleotides match TRBD1. The CDR3 is 14 residues long. Losses at the gene ends were 10 bases for V and 7 bases for J; bases not matched to a gene: 10. Germline CDR1 reads ENHRY; CDR2 reads SYGVKD. The CDR3 protein is CATSGDRGHGGYTF. The CDR3 coding sequence is TGTGCCACCTCGGGGGACAGGGGGCATGGTGGCTACACCTTC.

Many counts were recorded for this clonotype. This may stem from a read error, because a much larger clone lies one nucleotide away. This sequence joins TRBV20-1 and TRBJ2-7, with TRBD1 identical over 9 bases. This CDR3 has 13 amino acids. V was pared by 3 bases and J by 7 bases, with 7 bases of the junction left unmatched. Germline CDR1 is DFQATT and CDR2 is SNEGSKA (reference sequence). The CDR3 protein is CSASNQGTGEQYF. CDR3 nucleotides: TGCAGTGCTAGTAATCAGGGGACAGGGGAGCAGTACTTC.

This clonotype was recorded a few times. The rearrangement uses TRBV9 and TRBJ2-7, with D possibly being TRBD2 (5 bases). V was trimmed by 4 bases and J by 0 bases, leaving 17 bases between them. Per the germline V gene, CDR1 is SGDLS and CDR2 is YYNGEE. This CDR3 has 16 amino acids. The CDR3 nucleotides are TGTGCCAGCAGCCAAGTAGGACTTGAGAGCTCCTACGAGCAGTACTTC. It codes for CASSQVGLESSYEQYF.

This clonotype was seen many times. This chain joins TRBV20-1 and TRBJ1-1; TRBD1 matches at 7 bases. The CDR3 has 12 residues. CDR1 is DFQATT and CDR2 is SNEGSKA in the germline V gene (reference sequence). Trimming at V came to 6 bases and at J to 2 bases, leaving 3 bases not matched to a gene. This chain's CDR3 is CSARDSNTEAFF. The CDR3 nucleotides are TGCAGTGCCCGGGACAGCAACACTGAAGCTTTCTTT.

The CDR3 DNA follows: TGTGCCAGCAGCTTTTATGGGGTTGGCTACACCTTC. As protein: CASSFYGVGYTF. The chain has TRBV7-8 and TRBJ1-2, with D hard to call. Trimming removed 3 bases at V and 7 bases at J, with 9 bases between. Germline V gives CDR1 SGHVS, CDR2 FQNEAQ. There are 12 residues in the CDR3.

The chain uses TRBV2 and TRBJ1-2; D uncertain. Germline V gene lookup returns CDR1 SNHLY and CDR2 FYNNEI. The V end lost 5 bases, the J end lost 8 bases, and 24 bases lay between the germline ends. This CDR3 has 16 residues. The CDR3, as DNA: TGTGCCAGCAGTCCGATTAGCGGGGAACACCAAGGAGGCTACACCTTC. Amino acids: CASSPISGEHQGGYTF. Drawing the rest from reference TRBV2 and TRBJ1-2, the complete variable domain is EPEVTQTPSHQVTQMGQEVILRCVPISNHLYFYWYRQILGQKVEFLVSFYNNEISEKSEIFDDQFSVERPDGSNFTLKIRSTKLEDSAMYFCASSPISGEHQGGYTFGSGTRLTVV.

To note about this clonotype: A much larger clonotype is one base distant, so this may be a read error. The chain combines TRBV7-9 with TRBJ2-7; possibly TRBD2 for D (6 bases). CDR1 and CDR2 (germline): SEHNR, FQNEAQ (reference sequence). Trimming shortened V by 8 bases and J by 2 bases, and 16 bases separated the two germline ends. The CDR3 is 14 amino acids. CDR3: CASVDFGGTYEQYF. For the CDR3, the DNA is TGTGCCAGCGTCGATTTCGGGGGTACCTACGAGCAGTACTTC.

As concerns this clonotype: A read error is possible here, since a much larger clone lies one base away. The chain combines TRBV7-3 with TRBJ2-5; possible D gene TRBD2, 7 bases. The CDR3 is 15 residues long. The germline V gene has CDR1 SGHTA and CDR2 FQGTGA. CDR3 bases: TGTGCCGGCAGCGCAAGTCGGGGGGCCGGCGAGACCCAGTACTTC. Translating it yields CAGSASRGAGETQYF.

This clonotype was counted many times. V and J are TRBV19 and TRBJ2-7, with 12 positions matching TRBD2. This CDR3 is built from 16 residues. Germline V CDR1 and CDR2: LNHDA, SQIVND (reference sequence). The ends lost 8 bases at V and 1 base at J; junction bases unmatched: 9. In DNA form, the CDR3 reads TGTGCCAGTGCCGCCGCGACTAGCGGGGGTTCCTACGAGCAGTACTTC. Protein: CASAAATSGGSYEQYF.